Included here is one T cell receptor (beta chain) sequence, with context. Repertoires were generated with immunoSEQ multiplex PCR, while TCRdb's copy carries only in-frame clones and drops some. The table includes about a million clones, roughly 80% detected once. This entry belongs to a study of shared clonotypes between healthy human individuals. Study background: Per-donor plates numbered three CD4 naive, three CD4 memory, two CD8 naive and one CD8 memory.

Germline values: CDR1 SGHNT, CDR2 YYREEE (reference sequence). The CDR3 runs 15 residues. V trimming: 3 bases; J trimming: 9 bases; junction bases outside the gene matches: 10. The receptor's source is a man aged 18 to 29 in good health. Some clones in this sample may be carry-over from other donors' samples. The rearrangement uses TRBV5-4 and TRBJ2-7; TRBD1 matches 12 bases. The sequencing sample was made of memory CD4+ T cells from PBMCs. The sample's subset: CD45RA-negative fraction. This CDR3 reads CASSSGTGGLAWQYF. CDR3 DNA sequence: TGTGCCAGCAGCTCGGGGACAGGGGGCCTAGCCTGGCAGTACTTC.